This TCR beta chain derives from a study of blood T cell repertoires in COVID-19. Unmatched junction bases numbered 18, after V lost 4 bases and J lost 6 bases. The CDR3 is 17 amino acids. Germline lookup yields CDR1 SGHDT and CDR2 YYEEEE. Enrollees, roughly 18 to 95 years old, lived in approximately 25 US areas. Assignment of participants to cohorts was predicated upon participant-reported clinical history. The data were produced by immunoSEQ multiplex PCR, yet TCRdb's version contains in-frame clones alone and is incomplete. The sample includes about 150,000 clones, 85% of them seen just once. This chain uses TRBV5-6 with TRBJ1-1, with 7 nucleotides matching TRBD1. The sequence derives from a woman in her thirties or forties who had recovered from COVID-19. Sequenced sample: PBMCs or T cells enriched from blood (not recorded which). CDR3 nucleotides: TGTGCCAGCAGCCTGTCTGTCAGGGGGACATGGGACTCTGAAGCTTTCTTT. This translates into CASSLSVRGTWDSEAFF.